This TCR beta chain was observed in a study of human T cells and chemical hapten exposure. This clonotype was observed at least ten times. The antigen is unknown. Study findings and constraints: TCRs at high frequency, those above 1 in 1000, did not change with DPC sensitization.

Authors' methods: Sample TCR totals centred on a median of approximately 96,000, ranging about 20,000 to 690,600. Each CDR3 protein gets one entry after TCRdb re-called the RACE reads with MiXCR. What appears here as the V and J calls and clone size reflects TCRdb's work, not the paper's. The data contain under 45,000 distinct CDR3 sequences, roughly 5.4% of them singletons. The germline gives CDR1 GTSNPN, CDR2 SVGIG (reference sequence). Trimming removed 5 bases at V and 2 bases at J, with 13 bases between. This CDR3 is built from 14 residues. Sample time point: healthy volunteer bleed at 6 weeks. Total RNA extraction was carried out from unfractionated whole blood.

Sequencing was performed on whole blood. This TCR came from a human donor in good health. Some clones in this sample may be carry-over from other donors' samples. This chain links TRBV30 with TRBJ1-5; D perhaps matches TRBD1 (6 bases). The CDR3 DNA is TGTGCCTGGGCAACAGGGTTTGGCAATCAGCCCCAGCATTTT. Residues: CAWATGFGNQPQHF.